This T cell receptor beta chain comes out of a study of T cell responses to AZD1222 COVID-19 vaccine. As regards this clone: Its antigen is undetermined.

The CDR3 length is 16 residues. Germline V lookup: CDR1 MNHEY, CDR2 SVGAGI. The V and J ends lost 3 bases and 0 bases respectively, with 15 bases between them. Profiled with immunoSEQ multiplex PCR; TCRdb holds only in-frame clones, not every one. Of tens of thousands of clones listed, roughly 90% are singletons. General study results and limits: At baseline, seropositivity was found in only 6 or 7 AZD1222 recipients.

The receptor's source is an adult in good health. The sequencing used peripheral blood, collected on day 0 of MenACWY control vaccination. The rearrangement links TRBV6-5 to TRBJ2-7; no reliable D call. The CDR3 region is CASSYSAGPSSYEQYF. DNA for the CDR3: TGTGCCAGCAGTTATTCGGCAGGACCTAGCTCCTACGAGCAGTACTTC.